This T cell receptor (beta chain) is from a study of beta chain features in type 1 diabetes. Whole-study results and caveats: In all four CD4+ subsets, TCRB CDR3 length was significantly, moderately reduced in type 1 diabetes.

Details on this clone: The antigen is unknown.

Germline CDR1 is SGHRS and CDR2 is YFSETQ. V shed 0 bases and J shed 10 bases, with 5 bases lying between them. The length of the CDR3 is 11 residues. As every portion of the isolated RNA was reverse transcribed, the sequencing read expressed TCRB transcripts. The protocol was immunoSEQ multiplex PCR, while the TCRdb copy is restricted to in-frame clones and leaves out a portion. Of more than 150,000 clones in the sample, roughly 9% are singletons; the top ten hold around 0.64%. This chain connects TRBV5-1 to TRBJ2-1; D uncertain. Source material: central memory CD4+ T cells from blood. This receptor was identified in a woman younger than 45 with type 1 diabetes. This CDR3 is CASSLGREQFF. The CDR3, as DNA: TGCGCCAGCAGCTTGGGCAGAGAGCAGTTCTTC.